Below are 24 T cell receptor beta chains sequenced from a single sample in a study of cytomegalovirus exposure and HLA in healthy donors. This PCR relied on a set of 60 Vbeta primers and 13 Jbeta primers. The table came from immunoSEQ multiplex PCR; TCRdb's copy has only in-frame clones and leaves some out. The table shows 90,000 to 140,000 clones, with 60% to 80% occurring only once. Sequencing input: PBMCs. These receptors all come from a middle-aged woman in good health and CMV-seropositive.

J is TRBJ2-1 and V is TRBV27, with TRBD2 identical over 11 bases. The CDR3 covers 17 residues. J lost 5 bases, V lost 7 bases, and 13 bases had no gene match. The germline gives CDR1 MNHEY, CDR2 SMNVEV (reference sequence). The CDR3: CASKKKTSGAANNEQFF. For the CDR3, the DNA is TGTGCCAGCAAAAAAAAGACTAGCGGGGCAGCTAACAATGAGCAGTTCTTC.

The chain uses TRBV7-2 and TRBJ1-2; D gene unclear. Germline V gene lookup returns CDR1 SGHTA and CDR2 FQGNSA. V lost 5 bases to trimming and J lost 2 bases, with 9 bases between them. This CDR3 has 13 residues. This CDR3 reads CASSPDPNYGYTF. In nucleotides, the CDR3 is TGTGCCAGCAGCCCAGATCCGAACTATGGCTACACCTTC.

A remark on this clone: No DNA is shown, since the ends of the CDR3 on it are uncertain; the CDR3 is the one TCRdb lists. V gene TRBV29-1 combines with J gene TRBJ1-1; TRBD1, as called in the table, went unchecked against the DNA. Germline V gene sequence: CDR1 SQVTM, CDR2 ANQGSEA. The CDR3 is 13 amino acids long, termini counted. Here the CDR3 reads CSVWRGTGAEAFF.

The chain is built from TRBV11-3 and TRBJ2-3; the D gene is possibly TRBD2 (6 bases). Germline lookup yields CDR1 SGHNT and CDR2 YENEEA. Between the trimmed V and J ends, which lost 1 base and 4 bases, there was a span of 12 bases. CDR3 length equals 15 residues. Here the CDR3 DNA reads TGTGCCAGCAGCTTAGGGGGGACTTTTTCAGATACGCAGTATTTT. Residues: CASSLGGTFSDTQYF.

J is TRBJ2-1 and V is TRBV7-6; D is ambiguous. The CDR3 extends over 11 amino acids. V was pared by 5 bases and J by 5 bases, with 4 bases between. Germline V lookup: CDR1 SGHVS, CDR2 FNYEAQ. CDR3: CASSPHNEQFF. The DNA of the CDR3 is TGTGCCAGCAGCCCTCACAATGAGCAGTTCTTC.

J is TRBJ2-3 and V is TRBV7-9; possible D gene TRBD1, 5 bases. Per germline, CDR1 SEHNR and CDR2 FQNEAQ (reference sequence). The CDR3 is 16 residues long. Trimming left V 5 bases short and J 0 bases short, with 15 bases between. In nucleotides, the CDR3 is TGTGCCAGCAGCCTAGGGGCCAGCTCTAGCACAGATACGCAGTATTTT. This gives the protein CASSLGASSSTDTQYF.

The chain links TRBV2 to TRBJ2-2; 7 bases are shared with TRBD2. The ends lost 11 bases at V and 7 bases at J; junction bases unmatched: 19. Germline V CDR1 and CDR2: SNHLY, FYNNEI. The CDR3 has 16 residues. In DNA form, the CDR3 reads TGTGCCGCAAATTCAGCGGGATGGGAGCTTGGCGGGGAGCTGTTTTTT. Its translation: CAANSAGWELGGELFF.

The rearrangement links TRBV7-3 to TRBJ2-6, with 7 bases matching TRBD1. The CDR3 runs 15 residues. Germline V lookup: CDR1 SGHTA, CDR2 FQGTGA. V dropped 5 bases and J dropped 0; count of bases not matched to a gene: 1. The CDR3 DNA sequence: TGTGCCAGCAGCCCAGGGGGCTCTGGGGCCAACGTCCTGACTTTC. This sequence encodes CASSPGGSGANVLTF.

Worth noting for this clone: Other nucleotide sequences from this sample produce the same CDR3. The chain employs TRBV11-2 and TRBJ2-2, with 7 bases that match TRBD2. This CDR3 region has 15 residues. The junction had 7 bases not matched to a gene; V was cut back by 6 bases and J by 3 bases. CDR1 and CDR2 from the germline V gene are SGHAT and FQNNGV. For the CDR3, the DNA is TGTGCCAGCAGGTTTCCAGCGGGGCACACCGGGGAGCTGTTTTTT. It encodes CASRFPAGHTGELFF.

V usage is TRBV5-1 and J usage is TRBJ1-5; no definite D call. The CDR3 has 14 amino acids. CDR1 is SGHRS, CDR2 YFSETQ, per germline. The ends were cut back, 4 bases at V and 2 bases at J, with 10 bases in the middle. The DNA for the CDR3 is TGCGCCAGCAGCCGGCGGGGAGGCAATCAGCCCCAGCATTTT. Its translation: CASSRRGGNQPQHF. Full variable domain (rest looked up from reference TRBV5-1 and TRBJ1-5): KAGVTQTPRYLIKTRGQQVTLSCSPISGHRSVSWYQQTPGQGLQFLFEYFSETQRNKGNFPGRFSGRQFSNSRSEMNVSTLELGDSALYLCASSRRGGNQPQHFGDGTRLSIL.

The rearrangement uses TRBV7-6 and TRBJ2-7; 8 bases align to TRBD1. Germline V gene lookup returns CDR1 SGHVS and CDR2 FNYEAQ. The CDR3 sequence is 18 residues long. V lost 3 bases and J lost 1; bases outside the gene matches: 14. The CDR3 DNA reads as TGTGCCAGCAGCTTCCGGCCCCCCCAGGGGGCTATTTCCTACGAGCAGTACTTC. This encodes CASSFRPPQGAISYEQYF. Full variable domain (missing parts from reference TRBV7-6 and TRBJ2-7): GAGVSQSPRYKVTKRGQDVALRCDPISGHVSLYWYRQALGQGPEFLTYFNYEAQQDKSGLPNDRFSAERPEGSISTLTIQRTEQRDSAMYRCASSFRPPQGAISYEQYFGPGTRLTVT.

The chain links TRBV27 to TRBJ2-7; 7 bases line up with TRBD2. The junction had 9 bases not matched to a gene; V was cut back by 3 bases and J by 4 bases. The germline V gene encodes CDR1 MNHEY and CDR2 SMNVEV (reference sequence). The CDR3 covers 15 residues. Here the CDR3 reads CASSLGAGIIYEQYF. Written as DNA, the CDR3 is TGTGCCAGCAGTTTGGGAGCGGGAATCATATACGAGCAGTACTTC.

This clone was observed once. V is TRBV5-4 and J is TRBJ2-7; unclear D gene. The length of the CDR3 is 11 residues. The germline V gene has CDR1 SGHNT and CDR2 YYREEE (reference sequence). Between the trimmed V and J ends, which lost 3 bases and 2 bases, there was a span of 3 bases. In DNA form, the CDR3 reads TGTGCCAGCAGCTACACCTACGAGCAGTACTTC. Protein product: CASSYTYEQYF.

This clone was counted between two and nine times. The rearrangement links TRBV6-6 to TRBJ2-5; TRBD1 is a possible D gene (6 bases). This CDR3 has 14 residues. V gave up 8 bases and J gave up 5 bases, with 18 bases separating them. Looked up from germline, CDR1 is MNHNY and CDR2 is SVGAGI (reference sequence). The CDR3 DNA reads TGTGCCAGCTTACTACAGGGCTCCAGGGAGACCCAGTACTTC. Translation: CASLLQGSRETQYF.

The J gene is TRBJ2-4, the V gene TRBV7-8; a possible D gene is TRBD1 (6 bases). The germline gives CDR1 SGHVS, CDR2 FQNEAQ. With 8 bases removed from V and 2 bases from J, the gap between germline ends came to 10 bases. The length of the CDR3 is 13 residues. CDR3 loop: CASAQGPKNIQYF. CDR3 bases: TGTGCCAGCGCACAGGGTCCCAAAAACATTCAGTACTTC.

V usage is TRBV7-9 and J usage is TRBJ1-5, with TRBD1 as a possible D gene (6 bases). From germline, CDR1 is SEHNR and CDR2 FQNEAQ (reference sequence). The CDR3 extends over 12 amino acids. The germline V and J ends were trimmed by 5 bases and 7 bases, with 9 bases remaining between them. The CDR3 region is CASSLQGQPQHF. CDR3 nucleotide sequence: TGTGCCAGCAGCCTACAGGGCCAGCCCCAGCATTTT.

The chain carries TRBV12-5 and TRBJ1-4, with 7 bases aligning to TRBD1. V dropped 4 bases and J dropped 3; count of bases not matched to a gene: 2. Germline CDR1 is LGHNT and CDR2 is FRNRAP. This CDR3 is built from 14 residues. Written as DNA, the CDR3 is TGTGCTAGTGGTTCGGGACAGCCTAATGAAAAACTGTTTTTT. This translates into CASGSGQPNEKLFF.

V is TRBV7-2 and J is TRBJ1-4, with D uncertain. Germline CDR1 and CDR2: SGHTA and FQGNSA. Trimming cost V 6 bases and J 5 bases, with 13 bases left between them. The CDR3 runs 14 residues. The CDR3, as DNA: TGTGCCAGCAGGGAGGACCTCCTAAATGAAAAACTGTTTTTT. As protein: CASREDLLNEKLFF.

There are a few counts of this clone. This chain links TRBV7-9 with TRBJ2-3, with D possibly TRBD1 on 6 matching bases. CDR1 and CDR2 (germline): SEHNR, FQNEAQ (reference sequence). Trimming removed 4 bases at V and 4 bases at J, with 9 bases between. The CDR3 length is 13 residues. Written as DNA, the CDR3 is TGTGCCAGCAGCTCTACAGGGCCAGATACGCAGTATTTT. This codes for CASSSTGPDTQYF.

A few counts support this clone. The V gene is TRBV27, the J gene TRBJ2-7, with 10 nucleotides matching TRBD1. This CDR3 is 15 amino acids long. V shed 6 bases and J 1 base; nucleotides not matched to a gene: 6. Germline V gene data show CDR1 as MNHEY and CDR2 as SMNVEV (reference sequence). CDR3 DNA: TGTGCCAGCAGATCCCCGGGACAGGGGTCCTACGAGCAGTACTTC. Protein sequence: CASRSPGQGSYEQYF.

The rearrangement joins TRBV6-1 to TRBJ2-7, with 10 bases lining up with TRBD2. Germline values: CDR1 MNHNS, CDR2 SASEGT. V lost 6 bases, J lost 6 bases, and 11 bases stayed unmatched. CDR3 length: 15 residues. In DNA, the CDR3 is TGTGCCAGCAGCCCCCCGAGGCTAGCGGGAGCCGAGCAGTACTTC. It specifies CASSPPRLAGAEQYF.

This clone was observed a handful of times. V is TRBV9 and J is TRBJ2-1, with 8 bases matching TRBD1. This CDR3 has 18 amino acids. V lost 0 bases, J lost 8 bases, and 16 bases stayed unmatched. CDR1 SGDLS and CDR2 YYNGEE come from the germline V gene. The CDR3 DNA follows: TGTGCCAGCAGCGTAGCCAACGGCCGACAGGGGCGCCAGGATGAGCAGTTCTTC. It is translated as CASSVANGRQGRQDEQFF.

This chain joins TRBV6-5 and TRBJ2-5, with 9 bases fitting TRBD2. In germline, CDR1 is MNHEY, CDR2 SVGAGI. Losses at the gene ends were 8 bases for V and 5 bases for J; bases not matched to a gene: 9. This CDR3 spans 14 amino acids. The CDR3 loop reads CASGWREGLETQYF. In DNA form, the CDR3 reads TGTGCCAGCGGGTGGCGGGAGGGCCTGGAGACCCAGTACTTC.

This chain joins TRBV4-3 and TRBJ1-3; 8 nucleotides line up with TRBD1. Germline trimming cut 6 bases from V and 6 bases from J; bases unmatched to any gene: 7. The CDR3 has 14 residues. The V gene's germline CDR1 is LGHNA and CDR2 YSLEER. The CDR3 protein is CASRPDRGLNTIYF. The CDR3 bases are TGCGCCAGCAGACCCGACAGGGGCCTAAACACCATATATTTT.